The entry that follows covers one TCR beta chain sequence. Its antigen is not identified. Every isolated RNA sample was fully reverse transcribed, so sequencing captured expressed TCRB transcripts. Profiling relied on immunoSEQ multiplex PCR, and the TCRdb table lists in-frame clones only, not all of them. The sample lists over 150,000 clones; 10% were seen once. These data originate in a study of beta chain features in type 1 diabetes. Points from the study as a whole: People with Type 1 diabetes carried modestly yet significantly shorter TCRB CDR3s in all four CD4+ subsets. Equally in patients and controls, shorter templates might have been favored by PCR. Sampled from patients, naive, central memory and Treg TCRB repertoires appeared more similar than those sampled from healthy donors. Fewer junction insertions and more nucleotide deletions appeared in type 1 diabetes patients.

Trimming at V came to 7 bases and at J to 5 bases, leaving 5 bases not matched to a gene. The CDR3 is made up of 14 amino acids. Per germline, CDR1 LNHDA and CDR2 SQIVND (reference sequence). The TCR comes from a young man with type 1 diabetes. Sequencing input: central memory CD4+ T cells from blood. The chain is built from TRBV19 and TRBJ2-4; 10 bases agree with TRBD2. CDR3 nucleotides: TGTGCCAGTACTCGGACTAGCGGAGAAAACATTCAGTACTTC. Amino acids: CASTRTSGENIQYF.